This T cell receptor beta chain comes out of a study of blood T cell repertoires in COVID-19. Study context: Samples taken during acute and convalescent COVID-19 were collected in the United States, Italy and Spain. PBMCs, B-cell-depleted T cells, or T cells provided the cDNA or gDNA that made up the material.

While infection was still active, Seattle patients were enrolled and then followed longitudinally. In the original processing: By means of reference gene primer amplification, nucleated cell counts were estimated. This table comes from immunoSEQ multiplex PCR, and its TCRdb copy is limited to in-frame clones, with some not included. Clone size and V and J calls were adopted from that table, with D and trimming inferred from the DNA. The sample records more than 300,000 clones, roughly 90% being singletons. Sequencing input: peripheral blood. The TCR sequence derives from a middle-aged woman with COVID-19, enrolled during active disease.

This CDR3 reads CASSTKGQGGNNEQFF. The DNA of the CDR3 is TGTGCCAGCAGCACCAAAGGACAGGGAGGGAACAATGAGCAGTTCTTC. The rearrangement links TRBV5-4 to TRBJ2-1; weak D call: TRBD1 (8 bases). Germline lookup yields CDR1 SGHNT and CDR2 YYREEE (reference sequence). CDR3 size: 16 residues. With 4 bases removed from V and 5 bases from J, the gap between germline ends came to 19 bases.